The rows below give T cell receptor beta chains drawn from one sample of a study of T-cell reconstitution after alpha-beta-depleted transplantation in children. MiXCR, applied by TCRdb to the PCR reads, yields one record per CDR3 protein. The sample contains approximately 1,000,000 distinct CDR3 sequences, roughly 29% of which appear only once. The sample here was PBMCs, mostly from graft donor cells, taken 360 days after TCRalphabeta/CD19-depleted stem cell transplant. These receptors all stem from a boy under three years old who had a stem cell transplant for SCID, so the T cells may come from the graft donor. Each CDR3 is given with its conserved first and last residue.

TRBV20-1	TRBJ1-1	CSAIIGGLNTEAFF
TRBV15	TRBJ2-5	CATSRAHPLETQYF
TRBV20-1	TRBJ2-3	CSATETDTQYF
TRBV28	TRBJ2-2	CASTWTANTGELFF
TRBV6-5	TRBJ1-2	CASSSVRGRNYGYTF
TRBV6-1	TRBJ2-3	CASSRGARPPDTQYF
TRBV6-2/TRBV6-3	TRBJ2-7	CASRETASYEQYF
TRBV9	TRBJ2-3	CASSVRSGGTDTQYF
TRBV7-9	TRBJ1-1	CASSPSNTEAFF
TRBV5-1	TRBJ1-2	CASSLAGSAGYTF
TRBV2	TRBJ2-7	CASSKDSVISYEQYF
TRBV29-1	TRBJ2-1	CSVGQGSSYNEQFF
TRBV12-3/TRBV12-4	TRBJ2-3	CASSLKGTTSTDTQYF